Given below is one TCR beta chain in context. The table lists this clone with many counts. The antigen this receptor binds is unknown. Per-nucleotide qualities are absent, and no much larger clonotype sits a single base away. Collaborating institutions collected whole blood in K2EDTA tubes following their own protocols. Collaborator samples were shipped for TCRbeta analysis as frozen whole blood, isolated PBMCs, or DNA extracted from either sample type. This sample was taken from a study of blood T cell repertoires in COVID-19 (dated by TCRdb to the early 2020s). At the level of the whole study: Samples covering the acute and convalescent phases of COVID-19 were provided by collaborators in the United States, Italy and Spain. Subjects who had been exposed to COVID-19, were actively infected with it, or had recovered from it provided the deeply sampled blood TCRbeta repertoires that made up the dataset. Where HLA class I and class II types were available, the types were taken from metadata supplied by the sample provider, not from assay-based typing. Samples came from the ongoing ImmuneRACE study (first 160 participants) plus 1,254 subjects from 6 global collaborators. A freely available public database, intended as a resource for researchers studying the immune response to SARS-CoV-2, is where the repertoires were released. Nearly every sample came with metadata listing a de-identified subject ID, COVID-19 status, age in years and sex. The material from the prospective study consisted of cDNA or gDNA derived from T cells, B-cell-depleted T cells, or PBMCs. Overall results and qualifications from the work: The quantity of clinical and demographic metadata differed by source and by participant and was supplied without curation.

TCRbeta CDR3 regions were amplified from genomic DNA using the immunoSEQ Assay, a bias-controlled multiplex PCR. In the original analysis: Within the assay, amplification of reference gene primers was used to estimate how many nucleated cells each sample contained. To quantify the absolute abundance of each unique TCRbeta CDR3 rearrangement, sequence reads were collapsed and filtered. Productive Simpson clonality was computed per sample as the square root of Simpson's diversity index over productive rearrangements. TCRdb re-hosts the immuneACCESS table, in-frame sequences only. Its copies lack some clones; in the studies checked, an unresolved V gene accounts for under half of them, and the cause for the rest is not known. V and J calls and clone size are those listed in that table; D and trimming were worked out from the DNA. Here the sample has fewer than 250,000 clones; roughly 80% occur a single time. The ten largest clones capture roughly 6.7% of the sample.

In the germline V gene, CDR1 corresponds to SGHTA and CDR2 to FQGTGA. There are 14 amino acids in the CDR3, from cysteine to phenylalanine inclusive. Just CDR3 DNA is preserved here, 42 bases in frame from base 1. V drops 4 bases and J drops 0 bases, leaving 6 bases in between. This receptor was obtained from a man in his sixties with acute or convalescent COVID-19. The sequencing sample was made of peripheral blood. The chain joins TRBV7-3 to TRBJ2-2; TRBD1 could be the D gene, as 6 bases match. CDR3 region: CASSWTANTGELFF. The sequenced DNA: TGTGCCAGCAGCTGGACAGCGAACACCGGGGAGCTGTTTTTT.